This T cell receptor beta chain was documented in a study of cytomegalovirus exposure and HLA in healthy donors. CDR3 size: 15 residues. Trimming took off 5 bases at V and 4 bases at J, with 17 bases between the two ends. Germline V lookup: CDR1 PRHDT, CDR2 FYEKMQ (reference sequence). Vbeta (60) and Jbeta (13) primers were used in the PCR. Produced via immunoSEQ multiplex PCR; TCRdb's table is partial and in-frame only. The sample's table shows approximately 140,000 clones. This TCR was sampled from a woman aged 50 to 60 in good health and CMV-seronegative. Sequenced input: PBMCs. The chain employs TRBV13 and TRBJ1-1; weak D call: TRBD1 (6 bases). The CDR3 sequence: CASSPRQGPFTEAFF. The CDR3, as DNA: TGTGCCAGCAGCCCCCGCCAGGGGCCGTTCACTGAAGCTTTCTTT.